This TCR beta chain was recovered during a study of post-analysis software for immune sequencing data. Findings and caveats of the study: Controls had lower frequencies than patients of roughly five TRBV segments, which included TRBV5-6, TRBV5-1 and TRBV20-1.

The TCR beta cDNA libraries contained unique molecular identifiers. TCRdb used MiXCR to reprocess the PCR reads, holding one entry per CDR3 protein. Here the sample spans about 200,000 distinct CDR3 sequences, 29% being singletons. This clonotype was picked up a small number of times. Its antigen is unknown. V shed 3 bases and J shed 4 bases, with 12 bases lying between them. Per germline, CDR1 SGHVS and CDR2 FQNEAQ. The CDR3 extends over 14 amino acids. The clonotype originates from a girl under 18 with multiple sclerosis. Sample: blood. V gene TRBV7-8 combines with J gene TRBJ1-1, with no clear D. CDR3 region: CASSLRARGTEAFF. For the CDR3, the DNA is TGTGCCAGCAGCTTGCGGGCCCGAGGCACTGAAGCTTTCTTT.